This record looks at one T cell receptor beta chain sequence and its context. The sample is drawn from a study of cytomegalovirus exposure and HLA in healthy donors. Overall study: HLA-typed donors contributed some 87 million unique TCRs, which were held in an early data release.

From germline, CDR1 is SGHVS and CDR2 FQNEAQ. CDR3 length: 14 residues. Germline trimming cut 6 bases from V and 8 bases from J; bases unmatched to any gene: 6. As for the donors, each was a healthy bone marrow donor. PCR used 60 Vbeta primers and 13 Jbeta primers. Produced via immunoSEQ multiplex PCR; TCRdb's table is partial and in-frame only. The clone table shows around 100,000 clones, with the ten largest holding 3% to 4%. Sequenced input: PBMCs. The sequence came from a woman aged 25 to 39 in good health and CMV-seronegative. V and J are TRBV7-8 and TRBJ1-6, with 8 bases that match TRBD1. CDR3 amino acids: CASRTGTGYSPLHF. As DNA, the CDR3 is TGTGCCAGCAGGACCGGGACAGGCTATTCACCCCTCCACTTT.